This is a list of T cell receptor beta chains from one sample in a study of T cell repertoires in cytomegalovirus infection. TCRdb ran MiXCR on the reads and lists one entry per CDR3 protein. The top ten hold around 2.6% of the sample, which has around 740,000 distinct CDR3 sequences, 35% to 45% seen once. Sequenced input: PBMCs. The receptors here all came from a human donor in good health (CMV status not recorded). Some clones in this sample may be carry-over from other donors' samples. Both conserved end residues are trimmed from each CDR3.

v_gene	j_gene	CDR3aa
TRBV6-2/TRBV6-3	TRBJ1-6	ASSRGQGASYNSPLH
TRBV12-3/TRBV12-4	TRBJ2-6	ASSLFRGASGANVLT
TRBV7-2	TRBJ1-5	ASSLSMGNQPQH
TRBV23-1	TRBJ1-5	AIRQGFNQPQH
TRBV3-1	TRBJ2-5	ASSLFPRGASETQY
TRBV5-1	TRBJ1-1	ASSPGRRENTEAF
TRBV29-1	TRBJ2-5	SVVFVGARGGLETQY
TRBV23-1	TRBJ2-2	ASSPAGTADRGANTGELF
TRBV6-6	TRBJ1-1	ASRARLSLDTEAF
TRBV6-1	TRBJ2-5	ASSEGQGGETQY
TRBV4-1	TRBJ1-2	ASSQDRGHSMEYT
TRBV2	TRBJ1-2	ASSGGRGHVHGYT
TRBV12-3/TRBV12-4	TRBJ2-1	ASMPGQILSNEQF
TRBV7-2	TRBJ1-2	ASSPQGAFNGYT